This T cell receptor (beta chain) stems from a study of blood T cells in healthy people across ages. With a J-beta primer mix and a sample-barcoded 5' primer, a second PCR ran about 7 to 12 cycles. TCRdb used MiXCR to reprocess the 5' RACE reads, holding one entry per CDR3 protein. The sample records fewer than 1,200,000 distinct CDR3 sequences, approximately 25% being singletons. The CDR3 consists of 15 residues. These data also formed part of another study, on T cells of mothers and their children. That report adds: The effect of thymic selection on TCR recombination output is similar between related and unrelated pairs.

The TCR was taken from a girl aged 2 to 10 in good health. Material for sequencing was blood. The chain links TRBV12-3 or TRBV12-4 to TRBJ2-7; TRBD2 aligns across 10 bases. The J call is uncertain, as TRBJ2-1 better fits the DNA end. The CDR3 reads CASSPGTSEDNEQFF. The DNA of the CDR3 is TGTGCCAGCAGCCCCGGGACTAGCGAGGACAATGAGCAGTTCTTC.